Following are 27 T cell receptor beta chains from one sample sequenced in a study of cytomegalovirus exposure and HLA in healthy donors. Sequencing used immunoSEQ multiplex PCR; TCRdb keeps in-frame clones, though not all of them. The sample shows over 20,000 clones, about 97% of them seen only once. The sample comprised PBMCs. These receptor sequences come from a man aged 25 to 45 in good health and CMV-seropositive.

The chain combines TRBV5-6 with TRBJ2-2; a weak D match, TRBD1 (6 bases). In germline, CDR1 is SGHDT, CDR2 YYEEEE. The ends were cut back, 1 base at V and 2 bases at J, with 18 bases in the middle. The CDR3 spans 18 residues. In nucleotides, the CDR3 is TGTGCCAGCAGCTTGCCACAGGGTTTGTTCTTCAACACCGGGGAGCTGTTTTTT. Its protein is CASSLPQGLFFNTGELFF.

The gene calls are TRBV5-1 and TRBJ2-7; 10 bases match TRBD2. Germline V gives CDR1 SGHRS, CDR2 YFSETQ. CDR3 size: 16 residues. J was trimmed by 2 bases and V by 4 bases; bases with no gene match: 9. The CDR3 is CASSTLAGGPTYEQYF. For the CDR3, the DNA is TGCGCCAGCAGCACCTTAGCGGGAGGCCCCACCTACGAGCAGTACTTC.

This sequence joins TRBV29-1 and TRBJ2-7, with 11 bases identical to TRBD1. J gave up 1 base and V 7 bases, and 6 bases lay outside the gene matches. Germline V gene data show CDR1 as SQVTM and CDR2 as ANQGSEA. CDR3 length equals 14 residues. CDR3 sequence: CSAGGQGASYEQYF. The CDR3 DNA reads TGCAGCGCCGGCGGACAGGGGGCTTCCTACGAGCAGTACTTC.

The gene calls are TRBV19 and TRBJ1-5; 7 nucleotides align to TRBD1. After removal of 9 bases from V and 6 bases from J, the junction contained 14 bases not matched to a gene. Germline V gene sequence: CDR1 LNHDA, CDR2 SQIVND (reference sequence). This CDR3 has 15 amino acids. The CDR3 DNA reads TGTGCCAGCCAAAGGGACAGCCCTAGAAGTCAGCCCCAGCATTTT. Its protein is CASQRDSPRSQPQHF.

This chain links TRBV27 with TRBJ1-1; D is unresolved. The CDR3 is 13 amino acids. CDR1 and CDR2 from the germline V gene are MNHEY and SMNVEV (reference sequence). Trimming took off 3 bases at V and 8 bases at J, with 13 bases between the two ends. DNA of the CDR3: TGTGCCAGCAGTTTGTTCCCCTTAGCGGAAGCTTTCTTT. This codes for CASSLFPLAEAFF.

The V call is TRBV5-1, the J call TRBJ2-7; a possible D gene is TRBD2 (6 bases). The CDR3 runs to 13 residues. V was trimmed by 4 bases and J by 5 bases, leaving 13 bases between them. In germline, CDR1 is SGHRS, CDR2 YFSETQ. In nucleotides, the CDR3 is TGCGCCAGCAGCCCGGGACTGTCGCACGAGCAGTACTTC. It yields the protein CASSPGLSHEQYF.

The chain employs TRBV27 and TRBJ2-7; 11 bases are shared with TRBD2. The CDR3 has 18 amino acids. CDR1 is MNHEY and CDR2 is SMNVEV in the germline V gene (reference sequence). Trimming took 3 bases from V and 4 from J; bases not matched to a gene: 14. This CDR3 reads CASSFHRTSGSPFYEQYF. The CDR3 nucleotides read TGTGCCAGCAGTTTTCACCGGACTAGCGGGTCCCCTTTTTACGAGCAGTACTTC.

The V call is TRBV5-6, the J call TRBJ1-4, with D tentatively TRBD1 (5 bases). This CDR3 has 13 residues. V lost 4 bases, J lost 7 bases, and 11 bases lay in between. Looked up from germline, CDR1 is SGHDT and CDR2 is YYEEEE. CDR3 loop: CASSGGGIEKLFF. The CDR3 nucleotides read TGTGCCAGCAGCGGGGGGGGAATTGAAAAACTGTTTTTT.

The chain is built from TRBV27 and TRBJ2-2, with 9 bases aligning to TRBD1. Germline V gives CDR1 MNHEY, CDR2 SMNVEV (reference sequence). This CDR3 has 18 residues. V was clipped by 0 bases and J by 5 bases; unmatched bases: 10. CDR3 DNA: TGTGCCAGCAGTTTATCGACTTGGACAGGGGATGAAACCGGGGAGCTGTTTTTT. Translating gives CASSLSTWTGDETGELFF.

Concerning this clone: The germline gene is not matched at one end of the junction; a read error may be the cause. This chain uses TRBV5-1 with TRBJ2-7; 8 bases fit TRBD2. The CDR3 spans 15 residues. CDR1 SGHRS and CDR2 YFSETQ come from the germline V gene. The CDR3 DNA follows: TGCGCCAGCAATAAGGTAGCGGGGTCCTCCAACGAGCAGTACTTC. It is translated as CASNKVAGSSNEQYF.

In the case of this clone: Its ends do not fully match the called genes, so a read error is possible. The CDR3 here is CASSVSGIVKGLSYNEQLF. The CDR3 nucleotides read TGTGCCAGCAGTGTGAGCGGGATCGTTAAAGGCCTCTCCTACAATGAGCAGCTCTTC. The chain is built from TRBV6-1 and TRBJ2-1; 7 bases are shared with TRBD2. CDR3 size: 19 residues. Germline CDR1 reads MNHNS; CDR2 reads SASEGT.

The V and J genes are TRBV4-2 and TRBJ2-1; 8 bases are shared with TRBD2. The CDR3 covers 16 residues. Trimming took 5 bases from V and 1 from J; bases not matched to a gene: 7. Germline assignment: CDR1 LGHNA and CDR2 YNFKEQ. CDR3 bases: TGTGCCAGCAGCTCGGGGGTAGCGGGGTCCTACAATGAGCAGTTCTTC. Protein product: CASSSGVAGSYNEQFF.

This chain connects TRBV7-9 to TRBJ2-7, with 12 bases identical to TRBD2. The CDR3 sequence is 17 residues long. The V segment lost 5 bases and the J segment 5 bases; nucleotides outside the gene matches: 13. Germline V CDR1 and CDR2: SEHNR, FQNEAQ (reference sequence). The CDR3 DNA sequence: TGTGCCAGCAGCCACGCACTTCGGACTAGCGGGGAGAACGAGCAGTACTTC. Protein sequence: CASSHALRTSGENEQYF.

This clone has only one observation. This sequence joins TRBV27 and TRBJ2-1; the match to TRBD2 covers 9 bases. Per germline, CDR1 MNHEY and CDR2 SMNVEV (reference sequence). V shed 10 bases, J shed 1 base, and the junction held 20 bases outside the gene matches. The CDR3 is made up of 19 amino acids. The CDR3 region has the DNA TGTGCCACCCTGTCTGGACTAGCGATTGAAAAAATGTCCTACAATGAGCAGTTCTTC. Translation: CATLSGLAIEKMSYNEQFF.

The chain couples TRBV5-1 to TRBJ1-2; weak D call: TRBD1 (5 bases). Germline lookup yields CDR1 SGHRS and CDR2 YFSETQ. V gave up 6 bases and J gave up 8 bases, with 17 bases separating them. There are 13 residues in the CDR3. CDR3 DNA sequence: TGCGCCAGCACCCCGCCACGCGGGGGGGGCTACACCTTC. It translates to CASTPPRGGGYTF. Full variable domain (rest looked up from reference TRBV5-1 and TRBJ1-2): KAGVTQTPRYLIKTRGQQVTLSCSPISGHRSVSWYQQTPGQGLQFLFEYFSETQRNKGNFPGRFSGRQFSNSRSEMNVSTLELGDSALYLCASTPPRGGGYTFGSGTRLTVV.

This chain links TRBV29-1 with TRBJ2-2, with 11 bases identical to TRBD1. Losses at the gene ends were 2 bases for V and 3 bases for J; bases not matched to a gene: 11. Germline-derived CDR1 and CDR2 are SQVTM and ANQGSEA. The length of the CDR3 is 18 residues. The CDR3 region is CSVEMAGQGAWYTGELFF. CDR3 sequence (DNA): TGCAGCGTTGAAATGGCAGGACAGGGGGCATGGTACACCGGGGAGCTGTTTTTT.

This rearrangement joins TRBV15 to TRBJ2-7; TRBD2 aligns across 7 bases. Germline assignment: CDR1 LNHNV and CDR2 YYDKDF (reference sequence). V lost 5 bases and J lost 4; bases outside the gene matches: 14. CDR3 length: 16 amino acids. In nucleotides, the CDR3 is TGTGCCACCAGCTCGTGGGGAGGGGTGACCTCTTACGAGCAGTACTTC. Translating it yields CATSSWGGVTSYEQYF. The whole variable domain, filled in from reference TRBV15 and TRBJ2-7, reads DAMVIQNPRYQVTQFGKPVTLSCSQTLNHNVMYWYQQKSSQAPKLLFHYYDKDFNNEADTPDNFQSRRPNTSFCFLDIRSPGLGDTAMYLCATSSWGGVTSYEQYFGPGTRLTVT.

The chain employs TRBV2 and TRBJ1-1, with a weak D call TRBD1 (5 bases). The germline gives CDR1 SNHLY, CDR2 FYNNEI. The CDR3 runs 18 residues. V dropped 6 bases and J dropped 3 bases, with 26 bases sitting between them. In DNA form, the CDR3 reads TGTGCCAGCAGCGGACAAACACGGAGACACCAAGGGGACACTGAAGCTTTCTTT. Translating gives CASSGQTRRHQGDTEAFF.

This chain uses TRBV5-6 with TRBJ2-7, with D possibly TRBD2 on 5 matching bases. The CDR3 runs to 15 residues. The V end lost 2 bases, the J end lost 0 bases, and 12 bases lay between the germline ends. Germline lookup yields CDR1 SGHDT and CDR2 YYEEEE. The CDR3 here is CASSLWGTSSYEQYF. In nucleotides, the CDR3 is TGTGCCAGCAGCTTATGGGGAACTAGCTCCTACGAGCAGTACTTC.

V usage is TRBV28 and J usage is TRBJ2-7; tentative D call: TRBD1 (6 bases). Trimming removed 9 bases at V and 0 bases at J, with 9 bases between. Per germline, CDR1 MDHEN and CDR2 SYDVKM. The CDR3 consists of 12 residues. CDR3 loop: CASKDSSYEQYF. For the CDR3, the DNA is TGTGCCAGTAAGGACAGCTCCTACGAGCAGTACTTC.

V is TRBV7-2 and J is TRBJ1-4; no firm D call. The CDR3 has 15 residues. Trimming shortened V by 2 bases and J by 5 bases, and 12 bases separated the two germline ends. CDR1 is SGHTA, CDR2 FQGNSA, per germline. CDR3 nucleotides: TGTGCCAGCAGCTTAATTCCCCTCGGGAATGAAAAACTGTTTTTT. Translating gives CASSLIPLGNEKLFF. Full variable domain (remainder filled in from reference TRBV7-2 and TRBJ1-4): GAGVSQSPSNKVTEKGKDVELRCDPISGHTALYWYRQSLGQGLEFLIYFQGNSAPDKSGLPSDRFSAERTGGSVSTLTIQRTQQEDSAVYLCASSLIPLGNEKLFFGSGTQLSVL.

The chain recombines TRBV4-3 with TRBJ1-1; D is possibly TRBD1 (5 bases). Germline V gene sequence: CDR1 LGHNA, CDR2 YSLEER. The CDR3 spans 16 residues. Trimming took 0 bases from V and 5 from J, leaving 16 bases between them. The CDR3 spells CASSQDMPGGETEAFF. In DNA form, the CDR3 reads TGCGCCAGCAGCCAAGATATGCCGGGGGGAGAAACTGAAGCTTTCTTT.

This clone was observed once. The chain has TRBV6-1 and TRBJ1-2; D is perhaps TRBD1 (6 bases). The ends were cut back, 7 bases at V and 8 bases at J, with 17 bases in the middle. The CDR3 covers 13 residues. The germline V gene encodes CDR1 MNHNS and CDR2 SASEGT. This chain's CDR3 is CASTSWGGRGYTF. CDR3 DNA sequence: TGTGCCAGCACCTCTTGGGGGGGGCGAGGCTACACCTTC.

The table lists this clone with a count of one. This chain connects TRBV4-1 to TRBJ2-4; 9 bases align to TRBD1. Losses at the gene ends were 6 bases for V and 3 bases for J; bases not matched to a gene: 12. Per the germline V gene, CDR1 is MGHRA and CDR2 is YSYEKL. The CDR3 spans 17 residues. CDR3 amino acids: CASRLWDRDLDKNIQYF. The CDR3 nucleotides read TGCGCCAGCAGACTCTGGGACAGGGATCTCGACAAAAACATTCAGTACTTC.

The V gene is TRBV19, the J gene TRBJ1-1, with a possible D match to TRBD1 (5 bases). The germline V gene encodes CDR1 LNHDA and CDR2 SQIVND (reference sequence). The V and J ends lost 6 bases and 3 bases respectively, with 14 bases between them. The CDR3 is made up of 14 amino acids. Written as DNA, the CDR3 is TGTGCCAGTAGGACCAGCCAGGGATACACTGAAGCTTTCTTT. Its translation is CASRTSQGYTEAFF.

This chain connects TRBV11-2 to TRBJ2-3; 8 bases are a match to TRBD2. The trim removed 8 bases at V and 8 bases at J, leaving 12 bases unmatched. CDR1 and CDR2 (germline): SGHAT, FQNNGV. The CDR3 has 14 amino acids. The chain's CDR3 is CASRGGPTSVTQYF. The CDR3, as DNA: TGTGCCAGCCGGGGGGGACCCACCTCCGTTACGCAGTATTTT.

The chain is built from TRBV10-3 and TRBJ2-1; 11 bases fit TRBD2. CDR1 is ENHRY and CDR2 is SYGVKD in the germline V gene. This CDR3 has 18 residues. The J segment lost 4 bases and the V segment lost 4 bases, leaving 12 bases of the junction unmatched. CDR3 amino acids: CAISGGSGRALTYNEQFF. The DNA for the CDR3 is TGTGCCATCAGTGGGGGTAGCGGGAGGGCTTTAACTTACAATGAGCAGTTCTTC.